The T cell receptor beta chain under discussion was sequenced for a study of cytomegalovirus exposure and HLA in healthy donors. Study at large: Early on, a data release was issued that held roughly 80 million unique TCRs from HLA-typed donors. Across more than 350 genotyped donors, 81% landed in the Caucasian-associated ancestry cluster.

PCR was performed using 60 Vbeta and 13 Jbeta primers. Libraries were prepared by immunoSEQ multiplex PCR; TCRdb keeps only in-frame clonotypes and omits some of them. The data contain under 90,000 clones, just over 75% of them singletons. Between the trimmed V and J ends, which lost 0 bases and 6 bases, there was a span of 12 bases. This CDR3 is built from 14 residues. Germline CDR1 and CDR2: SGHDT and YYEEEE. This clone has only a few counts. This sequence originates from a man aged 50-60 years in good health and CMV-seropositive. V is TRBV5-6 and J is TRBJ1-2; a possible D gene is TRBD1 (5 bases). The sample consisted of PBMCs. CDR3 sequence (DNA): TGTGCCAGCAGCTTGGGACAGTATACCCATGGCTACACCTTC. Its protein product is CASSLGQYTHGYTF. The whole variable domain, remainder taken from reference TRBV5-6 and TRBJ1-2, is DAGVTQSPTHLIKTRGQQVTLRCSPKSGHDTVSWYQQALGQGPQFIFQYYEEEERQRGNFPDRFSGHQFPNYSSELNVNALLLGDSALYLCASSLGQYTHGYTFGSGTRLTVV.